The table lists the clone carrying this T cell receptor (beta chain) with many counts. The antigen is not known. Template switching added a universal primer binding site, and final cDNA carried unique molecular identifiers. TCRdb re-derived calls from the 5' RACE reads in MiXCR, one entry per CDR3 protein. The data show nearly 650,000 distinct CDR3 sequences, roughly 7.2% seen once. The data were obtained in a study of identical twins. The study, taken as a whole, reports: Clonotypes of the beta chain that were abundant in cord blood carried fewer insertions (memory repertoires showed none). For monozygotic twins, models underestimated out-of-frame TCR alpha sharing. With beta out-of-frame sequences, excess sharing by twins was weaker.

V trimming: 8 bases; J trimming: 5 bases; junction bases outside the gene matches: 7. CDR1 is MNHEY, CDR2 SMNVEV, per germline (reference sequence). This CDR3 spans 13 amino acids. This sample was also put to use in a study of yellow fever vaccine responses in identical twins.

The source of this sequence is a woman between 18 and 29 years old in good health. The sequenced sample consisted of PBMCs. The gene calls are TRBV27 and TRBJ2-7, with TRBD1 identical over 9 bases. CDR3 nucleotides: TGTGCCAGCGGCCGGGACAGGGATCACGAGCAGTACTTC. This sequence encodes CASGRDRDHEQYF.